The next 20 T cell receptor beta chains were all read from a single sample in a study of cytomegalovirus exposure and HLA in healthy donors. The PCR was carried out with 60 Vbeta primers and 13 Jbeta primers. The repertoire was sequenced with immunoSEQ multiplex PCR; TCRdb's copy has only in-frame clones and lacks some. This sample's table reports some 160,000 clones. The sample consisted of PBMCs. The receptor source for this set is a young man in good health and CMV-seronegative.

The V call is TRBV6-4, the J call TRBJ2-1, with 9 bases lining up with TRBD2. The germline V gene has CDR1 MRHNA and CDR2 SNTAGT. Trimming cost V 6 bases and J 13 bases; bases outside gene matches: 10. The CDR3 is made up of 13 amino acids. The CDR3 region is CASSPSASGTQFF. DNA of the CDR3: TGTGCCAGCAGCCCCTCGGCTAGCGGGACACAGTTCTTC.

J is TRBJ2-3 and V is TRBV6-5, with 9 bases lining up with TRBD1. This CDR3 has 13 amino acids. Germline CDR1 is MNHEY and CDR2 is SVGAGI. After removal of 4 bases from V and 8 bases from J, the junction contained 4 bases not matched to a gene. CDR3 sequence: CASSSQTGGTQYF. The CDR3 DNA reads TGTGCCAGCAGTTCACAGACAGGGGGTACGCAGTATTTT.

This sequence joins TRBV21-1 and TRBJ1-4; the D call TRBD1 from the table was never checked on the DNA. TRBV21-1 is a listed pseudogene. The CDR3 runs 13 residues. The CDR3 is CASTWAINEKLFF. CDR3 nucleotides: TGTGCCAGCACGTGGGCAATTAATGAAAAACTGTTTTTT.

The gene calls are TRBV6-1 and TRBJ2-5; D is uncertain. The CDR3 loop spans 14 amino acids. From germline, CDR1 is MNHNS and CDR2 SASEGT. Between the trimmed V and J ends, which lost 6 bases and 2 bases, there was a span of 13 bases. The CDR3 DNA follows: TGTGCCAGCAGCGCACAGTCTCCTCAAGAGACCCAGTACTTC. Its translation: CASSAQSPQETQYF.

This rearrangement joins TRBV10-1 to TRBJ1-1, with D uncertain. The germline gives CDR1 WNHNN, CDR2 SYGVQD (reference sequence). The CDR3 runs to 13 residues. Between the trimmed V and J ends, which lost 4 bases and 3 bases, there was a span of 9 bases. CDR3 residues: CASSVGVYTEAFF. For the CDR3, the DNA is TGCGCCAGCAGTGTTGGAGTTTACACTGAAGCTTTCTTT.

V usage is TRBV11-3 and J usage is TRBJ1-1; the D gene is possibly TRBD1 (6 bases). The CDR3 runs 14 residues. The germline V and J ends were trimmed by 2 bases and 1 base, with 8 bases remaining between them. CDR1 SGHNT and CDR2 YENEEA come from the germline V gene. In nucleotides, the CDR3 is TGTGCCAGCAGCTTAACAGGGCAGAACACTGAAGCTTTCTTT. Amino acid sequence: CASSLTGQNTEAFF.

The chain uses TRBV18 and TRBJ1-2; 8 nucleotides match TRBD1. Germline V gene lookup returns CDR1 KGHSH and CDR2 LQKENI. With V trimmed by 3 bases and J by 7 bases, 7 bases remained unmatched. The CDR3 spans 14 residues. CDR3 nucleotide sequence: TGTGCCAGCTCACCTCAGGACAGGGTCGGTGGCTACACCTTC. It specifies CASSPQDRVGGYTF.

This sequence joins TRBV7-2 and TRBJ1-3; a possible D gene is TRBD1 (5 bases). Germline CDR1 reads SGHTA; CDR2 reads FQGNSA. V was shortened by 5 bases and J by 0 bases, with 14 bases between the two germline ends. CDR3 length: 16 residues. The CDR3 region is CASSLGGKSSGNTIYF. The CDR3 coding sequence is TGTGCCAGCAGCCTGGGGGGGAAGAGCTCTGGAAACACCATATATTTT.

The CDR3 DNA is TGTGCCAGCAACCCGGGGGGGGGAAACCAGCCCCAGCATTTT. This gives the protein CASNPGGGNQPQHF. The chain links TRBV6-1 to TRBJ1-5, with D possibly TRBD1 on 5 matching bases. This CDR3 comprises 14 residues. Germline assignment: CDR1 MNHNS and CDR2 SASEGT. Trimming shortened V by 7 bases and J by 7 bases, and 17 bases separated the two germline ends.

The CDR3 region is CASSSDRVFRTQAFF. The CDR3, as DNA: TGCGCCAGCAGCTCGGACAGGGTTTTCAGGACACAAGCTTTCTTT. The chain employs TRBV5-1 and TRBJ1-1; 8 bases align to TRBD1. Germline V gene data show CDR1 as SGHRS and CDR2 as YFSETQ. With 3 bases clipped from V and 9 bases from J, the junction kept 13 bases outside the gene matches. This CDR3 has 15 residues. The whole variable domain, remainder taken from reference TRBV5-1 and TRBJ1-1, is KAGVTQTPRYLIKTRGQQVTLSCSPISGHRSVSWYQQTPGQGLQFLFEYFSETQRNKGNFPGRFSGRQFSNSRSEMNVSTLELGDSALYLCASSSDRVFRTQAFFGQGTRLTVV.

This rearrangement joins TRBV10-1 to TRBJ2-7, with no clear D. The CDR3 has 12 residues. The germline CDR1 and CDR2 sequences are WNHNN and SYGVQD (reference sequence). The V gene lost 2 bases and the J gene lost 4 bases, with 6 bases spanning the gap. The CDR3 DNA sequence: TGCGCCAGCAGTGAGAATATATACGAGCAGTACTTC. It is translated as CASSENIYEQYF.

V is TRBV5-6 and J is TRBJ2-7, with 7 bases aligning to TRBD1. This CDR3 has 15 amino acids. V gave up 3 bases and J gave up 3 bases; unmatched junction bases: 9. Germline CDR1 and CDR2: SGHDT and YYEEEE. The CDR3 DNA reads TGTGCCAGCAGCTCAGACCGACAGGGCCTCTACGAGCAGTACTTC. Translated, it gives CASSSDRQGLYEQYF.

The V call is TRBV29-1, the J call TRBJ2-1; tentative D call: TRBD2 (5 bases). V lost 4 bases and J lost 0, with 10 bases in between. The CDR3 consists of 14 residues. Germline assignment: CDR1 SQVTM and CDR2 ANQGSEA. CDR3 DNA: TGCAGCGTTGGTGGGGAGAGCTCCTACAATGAGCAGTTCTTC. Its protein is CSVGGESSYNEQFF.

The CDR3 is CASSVDAGGSSYEQYF. CDR3 bases: TGTGCCAGCAGCGTAGACGCAGGGGGTAGCTCCTACGAGCAGTACTTC. The rearrangement links TRBV9 to TRBJ2-7; 7 bases agree with TRBD1. The CDR3 loop spans 16 amino acids. V was clipped by 0 bases and J by 0 bases; unmatched bases: 6. CDR1 is SGDLS, CDR2 YYNGEE, per germline. Filled out from reference TRBV9 and TRBJ2-7, the complete variable domain reads DSGVTQTPKHLITATGQRVTLRCSPRSGDLSVYWYQQSLDQGLQFLIQYYNGEERAKGNILERFSAQQFPDLHSELNLSSLELGDSALYFCASSVDAGGSSYEQYFGPGTRLTVT.

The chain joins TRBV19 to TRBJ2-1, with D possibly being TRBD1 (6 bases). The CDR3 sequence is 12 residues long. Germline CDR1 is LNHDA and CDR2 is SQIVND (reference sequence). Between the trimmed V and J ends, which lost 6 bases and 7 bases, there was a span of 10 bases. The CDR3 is CASSVQGNEQFF. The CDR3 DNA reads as TGTGCCAGTAGCGTACAGGGAAATGAGCAGTTCTTC.

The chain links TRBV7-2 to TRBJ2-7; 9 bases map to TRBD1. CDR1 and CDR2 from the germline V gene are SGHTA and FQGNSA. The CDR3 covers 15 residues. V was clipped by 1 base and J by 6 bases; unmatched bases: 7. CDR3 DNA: TGTGCCAGCAGCTTAGGGGACAGGGTTTTAAGCGAGCAGTACTTC. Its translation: CASSLGDRVLSEQYF.

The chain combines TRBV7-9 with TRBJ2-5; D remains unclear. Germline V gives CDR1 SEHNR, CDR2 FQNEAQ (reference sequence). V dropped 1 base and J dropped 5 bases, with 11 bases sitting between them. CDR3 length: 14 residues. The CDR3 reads CASSLGMGWETQYF. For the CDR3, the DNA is TGTGCCAGCAGCTTAGGTATGGGCTGGGAGACCCAGTACTTC.

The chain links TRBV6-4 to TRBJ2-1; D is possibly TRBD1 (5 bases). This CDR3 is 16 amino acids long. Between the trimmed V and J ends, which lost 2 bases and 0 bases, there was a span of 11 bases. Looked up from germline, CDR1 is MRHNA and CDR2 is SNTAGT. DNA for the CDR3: TGTGCCAGCAGTGACAAGGGGCGGAGCTCCTACAATGAGCAGTTCTTC. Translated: CASSDKGRSSYNEQFF.

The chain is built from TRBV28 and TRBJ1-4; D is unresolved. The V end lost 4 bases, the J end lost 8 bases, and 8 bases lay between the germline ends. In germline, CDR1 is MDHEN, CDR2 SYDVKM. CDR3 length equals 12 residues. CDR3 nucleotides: TGTGCCAGCAGTTCTCAGGTGGAAAAACTGTTTTTT. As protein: CASSSQVEKLFF.

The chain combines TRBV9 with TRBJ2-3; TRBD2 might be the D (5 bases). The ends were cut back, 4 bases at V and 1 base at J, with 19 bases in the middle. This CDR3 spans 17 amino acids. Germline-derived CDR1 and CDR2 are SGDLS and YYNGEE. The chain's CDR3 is CASSPRSRVLGTDTQYF. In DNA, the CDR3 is TGTGCCAGCAGCCCCCGATCGCGGGTCCTCGGCACAGATACGCAGTATTTT.